A selection of T cell receptor beta chains follows, all from one sample in a study of graft-versus-host responses after intestinal transplantation. The antigens for these receptors are not known. Profiled with immunoSEQ multiplex PCR; TCRdb holds only in-frame clones, not every one. The sample records 88,000 or so clones, about nine tenths being singletons. The sample was unstimulated CD4+ T cells sorted from spleen or lymph node cells, taken before intestinal transplant. The receptor set was obtained from a human donor who received an intestinal transplant. CDR3s include the opening cysteine and the closing phenylalanine or tryptophan. A D gene is named only where the DNA matches it firmly. Only some rows state a clone size, as once, few, many or a class for expanded clones.

v_gene,len,abundance,j_gene,d_gene,CDR3aa,CDR3nt
TRBV18,15,-,TRBJ2-1,TRBD2,CASSFSGGRGNEQFF,TGTGCCAGCTCATTTAGCGGGGGGAGAGGCAATGAGCAGTTCTTC
TRBV11-2,15,-,TRBJ2-1,TRBD1,CASSLVGQGAGEQFF,TGTGCCAGCAGCTTAGTGGGACAGGGGGCGGGCGAGCAGTTCTTC
TRBV7-6,17,-,TRBJ2-3,TRBD2,CASSLAQGLAGVDTQYF,TGTGCCAGCAGCTTAGCCCAGGGACTAGCGGGGGTAGATACGCAGTATTTT
TRBV13,13,-,TRBJ2-7,-,CASSLTRTYEQYF,TGTGCCAGCAGCCTTACTAGAACCTACGAGCAGTACTTC
TRBV2,14,-,TRBJ1-1,-,CASIGPQWDTEAFF,TGTGCCAGCATTGGGCCTCAATGGGACACTGAAGCTTTCTTT
TRBV2,13,once,TRBJ1-5,-,CAGSGTTNQPQHF,TGTGCCGGATCCGGGACAACAAATCAGCCCCAGCATTTT
TRBV15,16,-,TRBJ1-1,-,CATSREPGEVNTEAFF,TGTGCCACCAGCAGAGAGCCGGGGGAGGTGAACACTGAAGCTTTCTTT
TRBV2,17,-,TRBJ2-3,TRBD2,CASIPGRAGGSTDTQYF,TGTGCCAGCATCCCAGGCAGGGCGGGGGGTAGCACAGATACGCAGTATTTT
TRBV11-1,15,-,TRBJ2-2,TRBD1,CASSLVQGDTGELFF,TGTGCCAGCAGCTTAGTGCAGGGGGACACCGGGGAGCTGTTTTTT
TRBV4-1,16,-,TRBJ1-2,TRBD1,CASSQEQGNWNYGYTF,TGCGCCAGCAGCCAGGAACAGGGGAATTGGAACTATGGCTACACCTTC
TRBV7-3,13,-,TRBJ1-1,-,CASSLGQNTEAFF,TGTGCCAGCAGCTTAGGACAGAACACTGAAGCTTTCTTT
TRBV10-3,15,-,TRBJ2-1,TRBD1,CAISEGPGGHNEQFF,TGTGCCATCAGTGAAGGTCCAGGGGGACACAATGAGCAGTTCTTC
TRBV4-1,14,-,TRBJ1-6,TRBD1,CASNPTGLGSPLHF,TGCGCCAGCAACCCGACAGGGCTCGGTTCACCCCTCCACTTT
TRBV27,13,-,TRBJ1-2,-,CASSSFYNSGYTF,TGTGCCAGCAGTTCATTTTATAACAGTGGCTACACCTTC
TRBV6-1,14,-,TRBJ2-7,TRBD1,CASTFTGGANEQYF,TGTGCCAGCACATTCACAGGGGGCGCGAACGAGCAGTACTTC
TRBV5-6,15,-,TRBJ2-2,TRBD1,CASRPGTGSVGELFF,TGTGCCAGCAGACCCGGGACAGGGTCGGTCGGGGAGCTGTTTTTT
TRBV4-2,15,-,TRBJ2-2,TRBD1,CASSQPDRVDGELFF,TGTGCCAGCAGCCAACCGGACAGGGTTGACGGGGAGCTGTTTTTT
TRBV6-6,11,-,TRBJ2-7,-,CASQREYEQYF,TGTGCCAGCCAACGGGAGTACGAGCAGTACTTC
TRBV7-9,17,-,TRBJ2-7,-,CASSLTGWVTDSYEQYF,TGTGCCAGCAGCTTAACAGGATGGGTGACGGACTCCTACGAGCAGTACTTC
TRBV21-1,16,-,TRBJ2-3,-,CARGVWGGPSTDTQYF,TGTGCCCGCGGGGTATGGGGGGGACCTAGCACAGATACGCAGTATTTT
TRBV6-5,15,-,TRBJ2-5,TRBD2,CASRILAGVYGTQYF,TGTGCCAGCCGAATCCTAGCGGGGGTTTATGGGACCCAGTACTTC
TRBV11-2,17,-,TRBJ1-1,-,CASSPSTGGRGNTEAFF,TGTGCCAGCAGCCCCTCGACGGGGGGGCGCGGGAACACTGAAGCTTTCTTT
TRBV6-6,14,-,TRBJ1-5,-,CASSPTFSNQPQHF,TGTGCCAGCAGCCCAACTTTTAGCAATCAGCCCCAGCATTTT
TRBV5-4,17,few,TRBJ2-2,TRBD2,CASSQSRGVFDTGELFF,TGTGCCAGCAGCCAATCTCGGGGGGTGTTTGACACCGGGGAGCTGTTTTTT
TRBV12-5,11,few,TRBJ2-7,-,CASAGFYEQYF,TGTGCTAGTGCCGGTTTCTACGAGCAGTACTTC
TRBV7-2,16,-,TRBJ1-5,-,CASSSGVGAQNQPQHF,TGTGCCAGCAGCTCGGGTGTTGGGGCCCAAAATCAGCCCCAGCATTTT
TRBV5-1,13,-,TRBJ1-2,-,CASSLGVADGYTF,TGCGCCAGCAGCTTGGGGGTGGCGGATGGCTACACCTTC
TRBV6-1,16,-,TRBJ1-6,-,CASSDPPRGMGSPLHF,TGTGCCAGCAGTGATCCCCCGCGCGGTATGGGTTCACCCCTCCACTTT
TRBV10-1,14,-,TRBJ1-1,-,CASSEGSRGIEAFF,TGCGCCAGCAGTGAGGGCAGCAGGGGAATTGAAGCTTTCTTT
TRBV19,15,-,TRBJ2-7,TRBD1,CASKDVLGTGGEQYF,TGTGCCAGTAAAGATGTCTTAGGGACAGGCGGCGAGCAGTACTTC
TRBV2,14,-,TRBJ2-7,TRBD1,CASSAQGTDYEQYF,TGTGCCAGCAGTGCCCAGGGGACAGACTACGAGCAGTACTTC
TRBV7-8,15,-,TRBJ2-3,TRBD2,CASSPRGGRTDTQYF,TGTGCCAGCAGCCCCCGCGGGGGGAGGACAGATACGCAGTATTTT
TRBV19,15,-,TRBJ1-2,TRBD1,CASSIWDRLNYGYTF,TGTGCCAGTAGTATTTGGGACAGACTTAACTATGGCTACACCTTC
TRBV9,16,-,TRBJ1-6,TRBD1,CASGQNRGVYNSPLHF,TGTGCCAGCGGGCAGAACAGGGGTGTATATAATTCACCCCTCCACTTT
TRBV19,15,-,TRBJ2-1,-,CASSPVYSLGNEQFF,TGTGCCAGTAGCCCCGTTTACTCTCTCGGCAATGAGCAGTTCTTC
TRBV5-5,14,-,TRBJ1-1,-,CASSLWGQNTEAFF,TGTGCCAGCAGCTTGTGGGGACAGAACACTGAAGCTTTCTTT
TRBV27,13,-,TRBJ1-2,TRBD1,CASSSRTGGGYTF,TGTGCCAGCAGTTCGCGGACAGGGGGTGGCTACACCTTC
TRBV13,13,-,TRBJ2-2,-,CASSLRNTGELFF,TGTGCCAGCAGCTTGCGGAACACCGGGGAGCTGTTTTTT
TRBV6-5,14,-,TRBJ2-7,-,CASSYSSQYYEQYF,TGTGCCAGCAGTTACTCGTCCCAGTACTACGAGCAGTACTTC
TRBV6-6,11,-,TRBJ2-3,-,CASSYLDTQYF,TGTGCCAGCAGTTACCTTGATACGCAGTATTTT
TRBV19,14,-,TRBJ2-7,-,CASSPHPGVYEQYF,TGTGCCAGTAGTCCCCACCCGGGGGTCTACGAGCAGTACTTC
TRBV9,15,-,TRBJ2-3,-,CASSVGGGLTDTQYF,TGTGCCAGCAGCGTAGGGGGGGGCCTCACAGATACGCAGTATTTT
TRBV10-2,17,once,TRBJ2-3,TRBD1,CASSEWGTGGYTDTQYF,TGCGCCAGCAGTGAGTGGGGGACAGGGGGCTACACAGATACGCAGTATTTT
TRBV9,16,once,TRBJ1-3,-,CASSEAGPNPGNTIYF,TGTGCCAGCAGCGAGGCGGGACCAAACCCTGGAAACACCATATATTTT
TRBV5-8,15,-,TRBJ1-5,-,CASSLGRGPNQPQHF,TGTGCCAGCAGCTTGGGCAGGGGCCCCAATCAGCCCCAGCATTTT
TRBV4-1,16,-,TRBJ2-7,-,CASSQEWRARSYEQYF,TGCGCCAGCAGCCAAGAGTGGAGGGCGCGGTCCTACGAGCAGTACTTC
TRBV11-2,16,-,TRBJ1-6,-,CASSFVTAGKNSPLHF,TGTGCCAGCAGCTTTGTGACAGCGGGGAAAAATTCACCCCTCCACTTT
TRBV7-9,16,-,TRBJ2-7,TRBD2,CASSSFGAGDSYEQYF,TGTGCCAGCAGCTCCTTTGGAGCGGGGGACTCCTACGAGCAGTACTTC
TRBV2,15,-,TRBJ2-7,-,CASSQERGAPYEQYF,TGTGCCAGCAGTCAAGAGCGCGGAGCACCCTACGAGCAGTACTTC
TRBV5-1,14,-,TRBJ2-7,TRBD1,CASRLQGPSYEQYF,TGCGCCAGCAGGTTACAGGGGCCCTCCTACGAGCAGTACTTC
TRBV2,13,-,TRBJ2-5,TRBD2,CASRRREGETQYF,TGTGCCAGCAGGCGGAGGGAGGGGGAGACCCAGTACTTC
TRBV13,15,-,TRBJ2-1,TRBD2,CASSATSGGYNEQFF,TGTGCCAGCAGCGCTACTAGCGGGGGTTACAATGAGCAGTTCTTC
TRBV6-6,14,-,TRBJ1-4,-,CASSNYSFRGKLFF,TGTGCCAGCAGCAACTACAGCTTCAGGGGAAAACTGTTTTTT
TRBV5-1,15,once,TRBJ2-1,-,CASSLVTPISGEQFF,TGCGCCAGCAGCTTGGTGACTCCGATTAGCGGAGAGCAGTTCTTC
TRBV7-9,13,-,TRBJ1-1,-,CASRTAANTEAFF,TGTGCCAGCCGGACAGCCGCCAACACTGAAGCTTTCTTT
TRBV7-9,13,-,TRBJ2-7,TRBD1,CASSLTGGYEQYF,TGTGCCAGCAGCTTGACAGGGGGCTACGAGCAGTACTTC
TRBV11-2,14,-,TRBJ2-7,TRBD2,CASSSGGAPYEQYF,TGTGCCAGCAGCTCCGGGGGGGCCCCCTACGAGCAGTACTTC
TRBV6-5,16,-,TRBJ2-3,-,CASSYYFSGRTDTQYF,TGTGCCAGCAGTTACTATTTCAGCGGCCGCACAGATACGCAGTATTTT
TRBV4-1,16,-,TRBJ1-1,-,CASSQDRRGLKGEAFF,TGCGCCAGCAGCCAAGATAGGCGGGGGCTCAAAGGTGAAGCTTTCTTT